A single sample gave rise to the 8 T cell receptor beta chains below, sequenced in a study of blood T cells in healthy people across ages. Using a J-beta primer mix together with a sample-barcoded 5' primer, a second PCR was run for roughly 6 to 12 cycles. TCRdb processed the 5' RACE reads anew with MiXCR; each CDR3 protein has one entry. The repertoire consists of around 970,000 distinct CDR3 sequences, with roughly 51% occurring once and the leading ten covering 20% to 25%. Sequenced sample: blood. These receptors were collected from a woman between 55 and 75 years old in good health.

The chain carries TRBV29-1 and TRBJ2-7; TRBD2 matches 11 bases. The CDR3 spans 15 residues. Germline V lookup: CDR1 SQVTM, CDR2 ANQGSEA. With 5 bases clipped from V and 5 bases from J, the junction kept 11 bases outside the gene matches. CDR3: CSVKSLAGVLHEQYF. CDR3 DNA sequence: TGCAGCGTTAAATCACTAGCGGGAGTTCTCCACGAGCAGTACTTC.

As concerns this clonotype: A much bigger clone sits one base away, suggesting this may be a read error. The chain uses TRBV7-2 and TRBJ2-4, with a weak D call TRBD2 (6 bases). V lost 0 bases and J 8 bases, leaving 11 bases between the germline ends. The CDR3 loop spans 14 amino acids. CDR1 and CDR2 from the germline V gene are SGHTA and FQGNSA. The CDR3 protein is CASSLAGEVDIQYF. The CDR3 DNA reads as TGTGCCAGCAGCTTAGCTGGGGAGGTGGACATTCAGTACTTC.

There are a few counts of this clonotype. The chain carries TRBV7-9 and TRBJ2-2; TRBD1 agrees at 9 bases. The CDR3 loop spans 16 amino acids. J lost 4 bases, V lost 5 bases, and 8 bases had no gene match. Germline V CDR1 and CDR2: SEHNR, FQNEAQ (reference sequence). The CDR3 DNA sequence: TGTGCCAGCAGCGGAAAAACAGGGGGCAGCACCGGGGAGCTGTTTTTT. Translated, it gives CASSGKTGGSTGELFF.

The chain uses TRBV28 and TRBJ1-2; D remains ambiguous. The CDR3 has 13 residues. Germline CDR1 and CDR2: MDHEN and SYDVKM. Trimming stripped 5 bases from V and 8 bases from J, with 15 bases between. CDR3 bases: TGTGCCAGCAGTGCTGCCACCGTCGAGGGCTACACCTTC. Its translation: CASSAATVEGYTF.

The chain recombines TRBV27 with TRBJ2-3; 7 positions agree with TRBD1. The germline gives CDR1 MNHEY, CDR2 SMNVEV (reference sequence). This CDR3 comprises 17 residues. V gave up 5 bases and J gave up 4 bases; unmatched junction bases: 15. The CDR3 DNA follows: TGTGCCAGCAGTACTCAACAGGGGAGCGCGACCTCAGATACGCAGTATTTT. It translates to CASSTQQGSATSDTQYF.

The chain is built from TRBV15 and TRBJ2-7; tentatively, D is TRBD2 (6 bases). Germline loops: CDR1 LNHNV, CDR2 YYDKDF (reference sequence). V lost 4 bases and J 2 bases, leaving 18 bases between the germline ends. The CDR3 consists of 16 residues. The CDR3 protein is CATSTSSALRAYEQYF. The CDR3, as DNA: TGTGCCACCAGCACCTCTAGCGCCCTCCGTGCCTACGAGCAGTACTTC.

The chain links TRBV18 to TRBJ1-1, with D maybe TRBD1 (5 bases). This CDR3 is built from 12 residues. The V gene's germline CDR1 is KGHSH and CDR2 LQKENI. The germline V and J ends were trimmed by 8 bases and 7 bases, with 14 bases remaining between them. This chain's CDR3 is CASAARDVEAFF. Here the CDR3 DNA reads TGTGCCAGCGCAGCCCGGGACGTTGAAGCTTTCTTT. Based on the CDR3 plus reference TRBV18 and TRBJ1-1, the full variable domain is NAGVMQNPRHLVRRRGQEARLRCSPMKGHSHVYWYRQLPEEGLKFMVYLQKENIIDESGMPKERFSAEFPKEGPSILRIQQVVRGDSAAYFCASAARDVEAFFGQGTRLTVV.

The chain couples TRBV5-1 to TRBJ1-3; no clear D gene. The CDR3 runs 13 residues. V shed 5 bases and J shed 4 bases, with 10 bases lying between them. Germline assignment: CDR1 SGHRS and CDR2 YFSETQ. CDR3 sequence reads: CASSQTAGNTIYF. The DNA for the CDR3 is TGCGCCAGCAGTCAAACCGCCGGAAACACCATATATTTT.